The 28 T cell receptor beta chains below all came from one sample that was sequenced in a study of cytomegalovirus exposure and HLA in healthy donors. The PCR was carried out with 60 Vbeta primers and 13 Jbeta primers. Data came from immunoSEQ multiplex PCR; TCRdb stores just in-frame clones and leaves some out. This table has some 170,000 clones, approximately 9.5% appearing once. The source material was PBMCs. The receptors shown here come from a woman aged 25 to 45 in good health and CMV-seropositive.

This clone occurred a few times. J is TRBJ1-2 and V is TRBV11-2; the D is unclear. This CDR3 contains 12 residues. Germline V gene data show CDR1 as SGHAT and CDR2 as FQNNGV. Between the trimmed V and J ends, which lost 0 bases and 8 bases, there was a span of 7 bases. The CDR3 sequence is CASSLDGRGYTF. The CDR3 DNA follows: TGTGCCAGCAGCTTAGATGGGAGAGGCTACACCTTC. Together with reference TRBV11-2 and TRBJ1-2, the CDR3 gives the full variable domain: EAGVAQSPRYKIIEKRQSVAFWCNPISGHATLYWYQQILGQGPKLLIQFQNNGVVDDSQLPKDRFSAERLKGVDSTLKIQPAKLEDSAVYLCASSLDGRGYTFGSGTRLTVV.

About this clone itself: The identical CDR3 is also encoded by other nucleotide sequences in the sample. The chain has TRBV30 and TRBJ1-5; 9 bases are a match to TRBD1. This CDR3 is built from 14 residues. V lost 2 bases, J lost 4 bases, and 3 bases stayed unmatched. The germline V gene encodes CDR1 GTSNPN and CDR2 SVGIG (reference sequence). CDR3 sequence reads: CAWSLGQGNQPQHF. CDR3 bases: TGTGCCTGGAGTTTGGGACAGGGTAATCAGCCCCAGCATTTT. Variable domain in full (rest from reference TRBV30 and TRBJ1-5): SQTIHQWPATLVQPVGSPLSLECTVEGTSNPNLYWYRQAAGRGLQLLFYSVGIGQISSEVPQNLSASRPQDRQFILSSKKLLLSDSGFYLCAWSLGQGNQPQHFGDGTRLSIL.

V usage is TRBV27 and J usage is TRBJ2-5; D is unclear. Trimming shortened V by 3 bases and J by 0 bases, and 5 bases separated the two germline ends. The germline CDR1 and CDR2 sequences are MNHEY and SMNVEV (reference sequence). The CDR3 has 13 amino acids. CDR3 sequence (DNA): TGTGCCAGCAGTTTCACAGACCAAGAGACCCAGTACTTC. This codes for CASSFTDQETQYF.

V is TRBV23-1 and J is TRBJ2-5, with TRBD2 matching 11 bases. TRBV23-1 carries the ORF label, with uncertain function. V lost 0 bases to trimming and J lost 4 bases; unmatched junction nucleotides: 4. The CDR3 is made up of 16 amino acids. CDR3 bases: TGCGCCAGCAGTCAATCTTTAGCGGGAGGGCCAGAGACCCAGTACTTC. This gives the protein CASSQSLAGGPETQYF.

This clone has a handful of counts. The chain joins TRBV5-6 to TRBJ2-3; D gene unclear. The CDR3 runs 15 residues. The V end was cut by 1 base, the J end by 0 bases, with 9 bases between. In germline, CDR1 is SGHDT, CDR2 YYEEEE. The CDR3 nucleotides read TGTGCCAGCAGCTTGCATGCAACTAGCACAGATACGCAGTATTTT. It specifies CASSLHATSTDTQYF.

This clone was seen a few times. This chain joins TRBV6-1 and TRBJ2-7; 12 positions match TRBD2. V was pared by 1 base and J by 4 bases, with 2 bases of the junction left unmatched. This CDR3 comprises 15 residues. CDR1 and CDR2 (germline): MNHNS, SASEGT. This CDR3 is CASSEDGLAGYEQYF. CDR3 nucleotides: TGTGCCAGCAGTGAAGACGGACTAGCGGGATACGAGCAGTACTTC.

V and J are TRBV5-4 and TRBJ2-2; no reliable D call. This CDR3 region has 14 residues. With 0 bases removed from V and 8 bases from J, the gap between germline ends came to 11 bases. Germline V lookup: CDR1 SGHNT, CDR2 YYREEE (reference sequence). The CDR3 region is CASSLAERAGELFF. Written as DNA, the CDR3 is TGTGCCAGCAGCTTGGCCGAACGCGCGGGGGAGCTGTTTTTT.

This clone was detected only a few times. The genes are TRBV29-1 and TRBJ2-1, with 13 bases aligning to TRBD2. Trimming cost V 7 bases and J 7 bases; bases outside gene matches: 7. This CDR3 region has 14 residues. Germline-derived CDR1 and CDR2 are SQVTM and ANQGSEA. CDR3 sequence (DNA): TGCAGCGGGCGACTAGCGGGAGGATCAAATGAGCAGTTCTTC. Protein sequence: CSGRLAGGSNEQFF.

This clone was seen more than once but under ten times. The rearrangement joins TRBV7-9 to TRBJ2-7, with 11 bases aligning to TRBD2. V lost 4 bases and J lost 3; bases outside the gene matches: 14. The CDR3 totals 18 residues. Germline V gives CDR1 SEHNR, CDR2 FQNEAQ (reference sequence). CDR3 sequence (DNA): TGTGCCAGCAGCTACTTTAGAAAACTAGCGGGAGTGAGCTACGAGCAGTACTTC. Amino acids: CASSYFRKLAGVSYEQYF.

As for this clone: The same CDR3 can be traced to other DNA sequences in this sample. The chain carries TRBV5-1 and TRBJ2-7, with 9 bases fitting TRBD1. V was pared by 1 base and J by 4 bases, with 12 bases of the junction left unmatched. Germline lookup yields CDR1 SGHRS and CDR2 YFSETQ. The CDR3 consists of 17 residues. CDR3 loop: CASSLPGTGGFLYEQYF. The CDR3 coding sequence is TGCGCCAGCAGCTTGCCGGGAACAGGGGGCTTTTTGTACGAGCAGTACTTC.

This clone was seen only a few times. The rearrangement uses TRBV5-4 and TRBJ2-1; possible D gene TRBD2, 6 bases. This CDR3 comprises 13 residues. Germline CDR1 SGHNT, CDR2 YYREEE (reference sequence). V lost 4 bases, J lost 8 bases, and 13 bases lay in between. The CDR3 region has the DNA TGTGCCAGCAGCCCTGCTAGCGTAGATGAGCAGTTCTTC. Translated: CASSPASVDEQFF.

This clone was observed a handful of times. The J gene is TRBJ2-5, the V gene TRBV2, with D possibly matching TRBD2 (5 bases). The CDR3 length is 14 residues. CDR1 and CDR2 (germline): SNHLY, FYNNEI. V gave up 7 bases and J gave up 5 bases, with 17 bases separating them. The CDR3 reads CASNRLGGLETQYF. The CDR3 nucleotides read TGTGCCAGCAATAGACTCGGAGGCCTCGAGACCCAGTACTTC.

The chain employs TRBV30 and TRBJ1-6, with D perhaps TRBD1 (5 bases). Trimming took off 0 bases at V and 9 bases at J, with 21 bases between the two ends. Germline CDR1 reads GTSNPN; CDR2 reads SVGIG (reference sequence). This CDR3 contains 17 residues. DNA for the CDR3: TGTGCCTGGAGTGTACAGGTCGACTTCTGGGGAACTTCACCCCTCCACTTT. Translated, it gives CAWSVQVDFWGTSPLHF.

This chain links TRBV7-8 with TRBJ1-5, with TRBD1 matching 9 bases. The CDR3 sequence is 18 residues long. Trimming at V came to 1 base and at J to 3 bases, leaving 10 bases not matched to a gene. Germline CDR1 and CDR2: SGHVS and FQNEAQ. CDR3 nucleotides: TGTGCCAGCAGCTTAGATTCTCCGGACAGGGGTTACAATCAGCCCCAGCATTTT. This gives the protein CASSLDSPDRGYNQPQHF.

This clone turned up a few times. Other DNA sequences in the sample encode the same CDR3. CDR3 protein: CASSENLFGDYTEAFF. The CDR3, as DNA: TGTGCCAGCAGTGAAAATCTTTTTGGGGACTACACTGAAGCTTTCTTT. This chain links TRBV6-1 with TRBJ1-1; weak D call: TRBD1 (5 bases). The germline V gene has CDR1 MNHNS and CDR2 SASEGT. This CDR3 has 16 residues. V gave up 2 bases and J gave up 3 bases, with 16 bases separating them.

The chain carries TRBV30 and TRBJ2-1, with 9 bases fitting TRBD2. Per germline, CDR1 GTSNPN and CDR2 SVGIG (reference sequence). V was pared by 2 bases and J by 6 bases, with 11 bases of the junction left unmatched. The length of the CDR3 is 16 residues. The CDR3 protein is CAWSPRSSGIGNEQFF. The DNA of the CDR3 is TGTGCCTGGAGTCCTCGGTCTAGCGGGATAGGCAATGAGCAGTTCTTC.

The chain joins TRBV5-1 to TRBJ2-2; 7 nucleotides match TRBD1. Trimming removed 4 bases from V and 4 bases from J; junction bases left unmatched: 7. The CDR3 consists of 15 residues. Germline values: CDR1 SGHRS, CDR2 YFSETQ. CDR3 sequence reads: CASSVGTVATGELFF. The CDR3, as DNA: TGCGCCAGCAGCGTCGGGACAGTGGCCACCGGGGAGCTGTTTTTT.

V and J are TRBV19 and TRBJ2-2, with D possibly TRBD1 on 6 matching bases. This CDR3 has 14 residues. Germline V gene lookup returns CDR1 LNHDA and CDR2 SQIVND (reference sequence). Trimming took 4 bases from V and 3 from J, leaving 9 bases between them. The chain's CDR3 is CASSTRTDTGELFF. The CDR3, as DNA: TGTGCCAGTAGTACAAGGACAGACACCGGGGAGCTGTTTTTT.

The chain recombines TRBV4-1 with TRBJ2-2; D not resolved. Looked up from germline, CDR1 is MGHRA and CDR2 is YSYEKL. V was clipped by 3 bases and J by 0 bases, with 14 bases between them. This CDR3 is built from 17 residues. The DNA of the CDR3 is TGCGCCAGCAGCCATCCGCCTGGCGGCACGAACACCGGGGAGCTGTTTTTT. Translating it yields CASSHPPGGTNTGELFF.

V is TRBV7-9 and J is TRBJ2-2; no reliable D call. The CDR3 runs 16 residues. V lost 3 bases and J 4 bases, leaving 15 bases between the germline ends. Germline V gives CDR1 SEHNR, CDR2 FQNEAQ (reference sequence). The CDR3 region is CASSFLAMGLTGELFF. The CDR3 region has the DNA TGTGCCAGCAGCTTCTTGGCAATGGGCCTCACCGGGGAGCTGTTTTTT.

This clone came up a few times. The chain joins TRBV4-1 to TRBJ2-4; TRBD2 matches 7 bases. V dropped 2 bases and J dropped 0; count of bases not matched to a gene: 10. The germline CDR1 and CDR2 sequences are MGHRA and YSYEKL. This CDR3 spans 18 amino acids. CDR3 in DNA: TGCGCCAGCAGCCAATCTTTACCAGTAGCGGGAGCCAAAAACATTCAGTACTTC. Translation gives CASSQSLPVAGAKNIQYF.

This rearrangement joins TRBV15 to TRBJ2-3, with D maybe TRBD2 (6 bases). The germline V gene has CDR1 LNHNV and CDR2 YYDKDF (reference sequence). The CDR3 covers 15 residues. The V end lost 5 bases, the J end lost 1 base, and 13 bases lay between the germline ends. This chain's CDR3 is CATSFGRRGTDTQYF. The CDR3 DNA follows: TGTGCCACCAGCTTCGGGAGAAGAGGCACAGATACGCAGTATTTT. Full variable domain (missing parts from reference TRBV15 and TRBJ2-3): DAMVIQNPRYQVTQFGKPVTLSCSQTLNHNVMYWYQQKSSQAPKLLFHYYDKDFNNEADTPDNFQSRRPNTSFCFLDIRSPGLGDTAMYLCATSFGRRGTDTQYFGPGTRLTVL.

The table lists this clone with a few counts. As DNA, the CDR3 is TGTGCCATCAGTAACTCCGGGACAGCCGTAATGGGGCTCCACTTT. Residues: CAISNSGTAVMGLHF. This chain connects TRBV10-3 to TRBJ1-6; 7 bases agree with TRBD1. V trimming: 5 bases; J trimming: 16 bases; junction bases outside the gene matches: 17. Germline loops: CDR1 ENHRY, CDR2 SYGVKD. There are 15 residues in the CDR3.

The chain links TRBV9 to TRBJ2-7, with D perhaps TRBD2 (6 bases). V lost 2 bases, J lost 1 base, and 16 bases lay in between. CDR3 size: 16 residues. Per germline, CDR1 SGDLS and CDR2 YYNGEE. DNA of the CDR3: TGTGCCAGCAGCGTTCACCCCCGGGAGTCTTCCTACGAGCAGTACTTC. Its translation: CASSVHPRESSYEQYF.

The chain carries TRBV30 and TRBJ2-7; the match to TRBD2 covers 7 bases. The trim removed 3 bases at V and 3 bases at J, leaving 14 bases unmatched. CDR1 GTSNPN and CDR2 SVGIG come from the germline V gene (reference sequence). The CDR3 runs to 16 residues. This chain's CDR3 is CAWSRGLRGSLYEQYF. The CDR3 DNA reads TGTGCCTGGAGCAGAGGCCTGCGCGGGAGCCTCTACGAGCAGTACTTC.

This clone was counted only a few times. CDR3 in amino acids: CASSEPPGGGSGELFF. Written as DNA, the CDR3 is TGTGCCAGCAGTGAACCGCCAGGGGGCGGGTCCGGGGAGCTGTTTTTT. The V call is TRBV25-1, the J call TRBJ2-2; 8 bases are a match to TRBD1. Trimming removed 2 bases from V and 6 bases from J; junction bases left unmatched: 8. Germline CDR1 is MGHDK and CDR2 is SYGVNS. This CDR3 has 16 amino acids.

Ten or more counts support this clone. The genes are TRBV27 and TRBJ1-1; D remains unclear. CDR3 length: 14 amino acids. Germline values: CDR1 MNHEY, CDR2 SMNVEV (reference sequence). Trimming took 2 bases from V and 3 from J, leaving 10 bases between them. CDR3 coding DNA: TGTGCCAGCAGTTTACGCAGGTACGACACTGAAGCTTTCTTT. Residues: CASSLRRYDTEAFF.

The chain couples TRBV19 to TRBJ2-5; TRBD1 matches 9 bases. This CDR3 spans 14 amino acids. In germline, CDR1 is LNHDA, CDR2 SQIVND (reference sequence). J lost 4 bases, V lost 3 bases, and 3 bases had no gene match. CDR3 sequence (DNA): TGTGCCAGTAGTATGTTGGGACAGGGAGAGACCCAGTACTTC. Translating gives CASSMLGQGETQYF. The complete variable domain, with remaining parts taken from reference TRBV19 and TRBJ2-5, reads DGGITQSPKYLFRKEGQNVTLSCEQNLNHDAMYWYRQDPGQGLRLIYYSQIVNDFQKGDIAEGYSVSREKKESFPLTVTSAQKNPTAFYLCASSMLGQGETQYFGPGTRLLVL.